The present TCR beta chain was sequenced within a study of blood T cells in healthy people across ages. This clonotype was counted only a few times. With a J-beta primer mix and a sample-barcoded 5' primer, a second PCR ran about 7 to 12 cycles. MiXCR was run by TCRdb on the 5' RACE reads, yielding one entry per CDR3 protein. The table has roughly 1.5 million distinct CDR3 sequences, 35% to 45% seen once. The TCR comes from a woman younger than 35 in good health. Sequences were obtained from blood.

CDR3 loop: CSAQRGDTIYF. The CDR3 DNA follows: TGCAGTGCTCAGAGGGGGGACACCATATATTTT. The chain carries TRBV20-1 and TRBJ1-3, with D possibly being TRBD1 (6 bases). CDR1 and CDR2 (germline): DFQATT, SNEGSKA (reference sequence). Deletions cut 5 bases from V and 8 bases from J, with 10 bases between. The CDR3 totals 11 residues.